This section outlines one T cell receptor (beta chain) sequence together with its context. Antigen unknown. Production of TCR beta cDNA relied on 5'RACE template switching with UMIs. Following a re-call of the 5' RACE reads, TCRdb has one entry per CDR3 protein and lacks DNA. Here the sample table reports under 35,000 distinct CDR3 sequences. This CDR3 region has 12 residues. Per the germline V gene, CDR1 is SEHNR and CDR2 is FQNEAQ (reference sequence). The entry originates in a study of T cells expressing NK-cell markers. Study in general: HCMV seropositivity characterized seven of the eight sequenced donors, and seronegativity one.

General study results and limits: Of the CD8+ T cells in more than five donors, roughly 1.0-7.5% belonged to dominant NKG2C+ clonotypes.

The receptor was isolated from a woman aged 18 to 75 in good health. The V and J genes are TRBV7-9 and TRBJ2-3; absent DNA, TCRdb's TRBD2 call cannot be checked. Material: blood T cells: a sorted CD56 or NKG2C T cell subset, CD4+ or CD8+ T cells, or bulk PBMC T cells (not recorded which). This CDR3 reads CASSGDYHTQYF.